Sequencing of this T cell receptor beta chain was carried out in a study of cytomegalovirus exposure and HLA in healthy donors. Study summary: Researchers previously reported finding about 110 million unique TCR beta sequences from around 200 million T cells.

Regarding the study as a whole: The productive fraction for most TCR beta V segments was about 90% or about 30% in an earlier analysis. The authors enumerated over 150 TCR beta chains as linked to cytomegalovirus.

Although they were nominally healthy when sampled, donors likely had unrecorded immune exposures. The PCR made use of 60 Vbeta and 13 Jbeta primers. Produced via immunoSEQ multiplex PCR; TCRdb's table is partial and in-frame only. Counted here are 150,000 to 200,000 clones, roughly 77% occurring once; the ten biggest clones make up around 1.6%. A word on this clone: What it binds is unknown.

CDR1 is MNHNS, CDR2 SASEGT, per germline. V lost 6 bases to trimming and J lost 6 bases, with 12 bases between them. The CDR3 runs 12 residues. This clonotype originated in a woman between 45 and 65 years old in good health and CMV-seronegative. The chain joins TRBV6-1 to TRBJ2-7; D uncertain. Sample: PBMCs. CDR3 amino acids: CASSLTPSEQYF. The CDR3 region has the DNA TGTGCCAGCAGCCTCACACCTAGCGAGCAGTACTTC.